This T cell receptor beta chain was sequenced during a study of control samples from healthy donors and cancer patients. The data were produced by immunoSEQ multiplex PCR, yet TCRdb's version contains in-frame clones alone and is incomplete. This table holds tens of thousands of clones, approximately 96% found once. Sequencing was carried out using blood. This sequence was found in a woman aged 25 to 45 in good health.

The chain's CDR3 is CASSESGTPRGEPQHF. The CDR3 coding sequence is TGTGCCAGCAGTGAAAGTGGGACCCCCAGAGGAGAGCCCCAGCATTTT. The chain uses TRBV2 and TRBJ1-5; D may be TRBD1 (5 bases). CDR1 SNHLY and CDR2 FYNNEI come from the germline V gene. V was trimmed by 2 bases and J by 8 bases, leaving 19 bases between them. This CDR3 has 16 amino acids.